Sequencing of this TCR beta chain was carried out in a study of CD8 T cells in Susac syndrome. An input of roughly 0.5 to 1 ug of RNA was subjected to reverse transcription using random hexamers. By means of immunoSEQ multiplex PCR, TCR beta CDR3 spanning 54 Vbeta and 13 Jbeta underwent amplification. TCRdb used MiXCR to reprocess the immunoSEQ multiplex PCR reads, holding one entry per CDR3 protein. The table shows roughly 200,000 distinct CDR3 sequences, with roughly 94% occurring only once. The table lists this clonotype with a count of one. V lost 7 bases to trimming and J lost 6 bases; unmatched junction nucleotides: 17. CDR3 size: 16 residues. Germline V CDR1 and CDR2: SNHLY, FYNNEI. The multiple sclerosis control group consisted of treatment-naive patients whose relapsing-remitting disease, which was either stable or active, fulfilled revised McDonald criteria.

The rearrangement joins TRBV2 to TRBJ1-2; 7 positions match TRBD1. The specimen was CD4+ T cells from PBMCs. This TCR was sampled from a human donor with multiple sclerosis. The CDR3 is CASIVSPGGPKDGYTF. In nucleotides, the CDR3 is TGTGCCAGCATCGTCTCGCCAGGGGGGCCGAAGGATGGCTACACCTTC.